Included here is one TCR beta chain sequence, with context. The data were taken from a study of blood T cell repertoires in COVID-19. Source study methods: Estimated nucleated cell counts came from reference gene primer amplification. Assay: immunoSEQ multiplex PCR; the TCRdb copy retains only in-frame clones and omits some. The DNA gave D and trimming, while V, J and clone size come from that table. The sample records 200,000 to 300,000 clones, more than 75% being singletons. In germline, CDR1 is LNHDA, CDR2 SQIVND (reference sequence). V was pared by 6 bases and J by 3 bases, with 8 bases of the junction left unmatched. This CDR3 is 15 amino acids long.

The rearrangement joins TRBV19 to TRBJ1-1, with 9 bases aligning to TRBD1. This receptor was taken from a woman in her sixties who had recovered from COVID-19. The sequenced sample was peripheral blood. This CDR3 is CASSPPRTGDTEAFF. For the CDR3, the DNA is TGTGCCAGTAGCCCCCCACGGACAGGGGACACTGAAGCTTTCTTT.